This is a list of T cell receptor beta chains from one sample in a study of shared clonotypes between healthy human individuals. The protocol was immunoSEQ multiplex PCR, while the TCRdb copy is restricted to in-frame clones and leaves out a portion. The profile shows around 1.9 million clones, under 95% of them singletons. The sequenced sample consisted of naive CD8+ T cells from PBMCs. Receptors originate from a man aged 18-30 years in good health. Some clones in this sample may be carry-over from other donors' samples. The CDR3 runs from the conserved cysteine through the conserved F or W. The order of the fields is J gene, V gene, CDR3 length, CDR3 protein.

j_call: TRBJ1-1
v_call: TRBV4-2
cdr3_length: 13
cdr3_aa: CASRDTLNTEAFF

j_call: TRBJ2-1
v_call: TRBV5-6
cdr3_length: 15
cdr3_aa: CASSQGQLSYNEQFF

j_call: TRBJ2-1
v_call: TRBV9
cdr3_length: 15
cdr3_aa: CASSASGSATNEQFF

j_call: TRBJ2-5
v_call: TRBV11-2
cdr3_length: 16
cdr3_aa: CAEGLAGGPGQETQYF

j_call: TRBJ2-3
v_call: TRBV5-6
cdr3_length: 17
cdr3_aa: CASSLEGWASETDTQYF

j_call: TRBJ1-4
v_call: TRBV4-1
cdr3_length: 15
cdr3_aa: CASSQDSQGRKKLFF

j_call: TRBJ1-3
v_call: TRBV6-5
cdr3_length: 14
cdr3_aa: CASSSRGLGNTIYF

j_call: TRBJ1-3
v_call: TRBV27
cdr3_length: 17
cdr3_aa: CASSLSPQLQPGNTIYF

j_call: TRBJ1-1
v_call: TRBV6-6
cdr3_length: 12
cdr3_aa: CASRNNPKEAFF

j_call: TRBJ1-5
v_call: TRBV27
cdr3_length: 15
cdr3_aa: CASSPPGQGHQPQHF

j_call: TRBJ2-7
v_call: TRBV5-4
cdr3_length: 15
cdr3_aa: CASSFLAGGRYEQYF

j_call: TRBJ2-5
v_call: TRBV4-1
cdr3_length: 18
cdr3_aa: CASGPPGSWGNREETQYF

j_call: NA
v_call: TRBV29-1
cdr3_length: 13
cdr3_aa: CSVLKGGPYEQYF